These 27 T cell receptor beta chains were sequenced from one sample in a study of blood T cell repertoires in COVID-19. Repertoires were generated with immunoSEQ multiplex PCR, while TCRdb's copy carries only in-frame clones and drops some. The sample holds approximately 320,000 clones, about 82% seen once. The source material was peripheral blood. All receptors derive from a human donor in a cohort sampled during active COVID-19.

V is TRBV12-3 or TRBV12-4 and J is TRBJ2-5; D unresolved. The V gene lost 7 bases and the J gene lost 0 bases, with 6 bases spanning the gap. The CDR3 runs to 12 residues. Here the CDR3 reads CASNQNQETQYF. The CDR3 region has the DNA TGTGCCAGCAATCAGAACCAAGAGACCCAGTACTTC.

CDR3 coding DNA: TGCACCAGCAGCCAAGAAGGGGACAGGGGGCCAGATACGCAGTATTTT. Its protein product is CTSSQEGDRGPDTQYF. The chain joins TRBV1 to TRBJ2-3; the DNA was not used to check the table's D call, TRBD1. TRBV1 is classified as a pseudogene. The CDR3 contains 16 residues.

The CDR3 DNA reads as TGCGCCAGCAGTTGGCTAGCGGGGGGAAATGGGGCCAACGTCCTGACTTTC. Its protein is CASSWLAGGNGANVLTF. The chain combines TRBV5-1 with TRBJ2-6; TRBD2 matches at 11 bases. Germline V gene lookup returns CDR1 SGHRS and CDR2 YFSETQ. The CDR3 consists of 17 residues. V shed 5 bases and J 3 bases; nucleotides not matched to a gene: 7.

The chain carries TRBV5-1 and TRBJ1-3; TRBD1 might be the D (6 bases). The V and J ends lost 0 bases and 1 base respectively, with 8 bases between them. Germline-derived CDR1 and CDR2 are SGHRS and YFSETQ. The CDR3 has 15 amino acids. The CDR3 DNA is TGCGCCAGCAGCTTGGGGACAGCTTCTGGAAACACCATATATTTT. It translates to CASSLGTASGNTIYF. The variable domain in full, completed from reference TRBV5-1 and TRBJ1-3, reads KAGVTQTPRYLIKTRGQQVTLSCSPISGHRSVSWYQQTPGQGLQFLFEYFSETQRNKGNFPGRFSGRQFSNSRSEMNVSTLELGDSALYLCASSLGTASGNTIYFGEGSWLTVV.

This clone was seen once. The CDR3 region is CASSLGGSPLHF. The CDR3 region has the DNA TGTGCCAGCAGTTTGGGGGGTTCACCCCTCCACTTT. The chain carries TRBV27 and TRBJ1-6, with a possible D match to TRBD1 (5 bases). V shed 3 bases and J shed 9 bases, with 6 bases lying between them. Per germline, CDR1 MNHEY and CDR2 SMNVEV (reference sequence). The CDR3 contains 12 residues.

This chain joins TRBV5-1 and TRBJ2-3; no firm D call. The germline V and J ends were trimmed by 1 base and 1 base, with 7 bases remaining between them. CDR1 is SGHRS, CDR2 YFSETQ, per germline. The CDR3 sequence is 14 residues long. The CDR3 DNA is TGCGCCAGCAGCTTGCCCCAGGGCACAGATACGCAGTATTTT. This sequence encodes CASSLPQGTDTQYF.

This clone was detected only once. The chain combines TRBV9 with TRBJ1-1, with 12 bases that match TRBD1. The CDR3 is 16 residues long. Germline V lookup: CDR1 SGDLS, CDR2 YYNGEE. With V trimmed by 0 bases and J by 1 base, 1 base remained unmatched. The CDR3 DNA follows: TGTGCCAGCAGCGTAGTGGGACAGGGGGCGAACACTGAAGCTTTCTTT. Its protein is CASSVVGQGANTEAFF. The full variable domain, its missing parts supplied by reference TRBV9 and TRBJ1-1, is DSGVTQTPKHLITATGQRVTLRCSPRSGDLSVYWYQQSLDQGLQFLIQYYNGEERAKGNILERFSAQQFPDLHSELNLSSLELGDSALYFCASSVVGQGANTEAFFGQGTRLTVV.

This chain uses TRBV29-1 with TRBJ2-4; 8 bases match TRBD2. V shed 7 bases and J 9 bases; nucleotides not matched to a gene: 8. Germline V gene data show CDR1 as SQVTM and CDR2 as ANQGSEA. The CDR3 runs to 12 residues. CDR3 DNA sequence: TGCAGCGCGGGACTAGAGGGAGGCATTCAGTACTTC. As protein: CSAGLEGGIQYF.

This rearrangement joins TRBV6-2 or TRBV6-3 to TRBJ1-2, with 8 bases matching TRBD1. J lost 7 bases, V lost 2 bases, and 6 bases had no gene match. This CDR3 has 14 residues. Germline V gene sequence: CDR1 MNHEY, CDR2 SVGEGT. The CDR3 region is CASSYVRDRSGYTF. Written as DNA, the CDR3 is TGTGCCAGCAGTTACGTGCGGGACAGGAGTGGCTACACCTTC.

The chain recombines TRBV10-2 with TRBJ1-1, with D uncertain. The CDR3 has 14 amino acids. Germline V gene data show CDR1 as WSHSY and CDR2 as SAAADI. V lost 7 bases and J 0 bases, leaving 12 bases between the germline ends. DNA for the CDR3: TGCGCCAGCATTCTAACCCCCATGAACACTGAAGCTTTCTTT. Amino acids: CASILTPMNTEAFF.

This clone has a handful of counts. The V gene is TRBV7-9, the J gene TRBJ2-5, with 9 bases matching TRBD1. There are 16 residues in the CDR3. V was clipped by 5 bases and J by 5 bases; unmatched bases: 12. The V gene's germline CDR1 is SEHNR and CDR2 FQNEAQ (reference sequence). The DNA of the CDR3 is TGTGCCAGCAGCCCCGGGACAGGGTCGGCGGGGGAGACCCAGTACTTC. It yields the protein CASSPGTGSAGETQYF.

This chain connects TRBV6-5 to TRBJ1-6; the D gene is possibly TRBD1 (5 bases). This CDR3 has 15 amino acids. Trimming stripped 0 bases from V and 5 bases from J, with 8 bases between. Germline CDR1 is MNHEY and CDR2 is SVGAGI. The CDR3 is CASSYSTGDNSPLHF. The DNA for the CDR3 is TGTGCCAGCAGTTACTCGACGGGGGATAATTCACCCCTCCACTTT.

The chain recombines TRBV15 with TRBJ1-1; no clear D gene. Germline-derived CDR1 and CDR2 are LNHNV and YYDKDF (reference sequence). V shed 0 bases and J shed 6 bases, with 8 bases lying between them. The CDR3 runs 13 residues. CDR3 amino acids: CATSREARAEAFF. The CDR3 DNA follows: TGTGCCACCAGCAGAGAGGCCCGGGCTGAAGCTTTCTTT.

This chain connects TRBV27 to TRBJ2-2; tentative D call: TRBD2 (7 bases). Germline V gene data show CDR1 as MNHEY and CDR2 as SMNVEV (reference sequence). This CDR3 has 20 amino acids. Trimming cost V 2 bases and J 1 base, with 23 bases left between them. The CDR3 nucleotides read TGTGCCAGCAGTTTAGTCCTAAGGGGGGGTTCGGAGCTGAACACCGGGGAGCTGTTTTTT. Amino acids: CASSLVLRGGSELNTGELFF.

The chain has TRBV19 and TRBJ1-2, with a tentative D call TRBD1 (5 bases). The CDR3 extends over 18 amino acids. Germline CDR1 is LNHDA and CDR2 is SQIVND (reference sequence). V lost 1 base and J lost 2, with 20 bases in between. CDR3 loop: CASSIVEAGTPVNYGYTF. CDR3 in DNA: TGTGCCAGTAGTATAGTGGAAGCCGGGACTCCAGTAAACTATGGCTACACCTTC.

The chain is built from TRBV30 and TRBJ1-6; D perhaps matches TRBD1 (6 bases). Per the germline V gene, CDR1 is GTSNPN and CDR2 is SVGIG (reference sequence). This CDR3 contains 15 residues. Trimming shortened V by 6 bases and J by 6 bases, and 18 bases separated the two germline ends. Written as DNA, the CDR3 is TGTGCCTGTACGCGAGATGGGGGCCGTAATTCACCCCTCCACTTT. The encoded protein is CACTRDGGRNSPLHF.

The J gene is TRBJ1-1, the V gene TRBV6-6; possible D gene TRBD1, 5 bases. The germline V gene encodes CDR1 MNHNY and CDR2 SVGAGI (reference sequence). The V end was cut by 6 bases, the J end by 10 bases, with 18 bases between. The CDR3 has 13 residues. CDR3 loop: CASRASEAGIAFF. The CDR3 DNA reads as TGTGCCAGCAGAGCGTCTGAGGCAGGGATAGCTTTCTTT.

V is TRBV29-1 and J is TRBJ2-3; 7 bases agree with TRBD1. Per the germline V gene, CDR1 is SQVTM and CDR2 is ANQGSEA. J gave up 4 bases and V 2 bases, and 9 bases lay outside the gene matches. The CDR3 spans 15 residues. The CDR3 region is CSVELRSRGPDTQYF. As DNA, the CDR3 is TGCAGCGTTGAACTCAGATCTAGGGGGCCAGATACGCAGTATTTT.

The V gene is TRBV10-3, the J gene TRBJ2-3, with TRBD2 matching 8 bases. CDR1 is ENHRY, CDR2 SYGVKD, per germline. V dropped 6 bases and J dropped 6; count of bases not matched to a gene: 5. This CDR3 has 13 residues. The CDR3 DNA sequence: TGTGCCATCAGCGCAGCGGGGGTGGATACGCAGTATTTT. Protein product: CAISAAGVDTQYF.

The chain uses TRBV6-1 and TRBJ2-5, with D tentatively TRBD2 (6 bases). Trimming left V 3 bases short and J 5 bases short, with 13 bases between. Looked up from germline, CDR1 is MNHNS and CDR2 is SASEGT. The CDR3 is made up of 14 amino acids. CDR3 nucleotide sequence: TGTGCCAGCAGTGAGGAGGGGATTAGCGAGACCCAGTACTTC. It specifies CASSEEGISETQYF.

The chain recombines TRBV15 with TRBJ2-7; 13 positions match TRBD2. This CDR3 is 16 amino acids long. After removal of 3 bases from V and 0 bases from J, the junction contained 2 bases not matched to a gene. Germline CDR1 LNHNV, CDR2 YYDKDF (reference sequence). The CDR3 nucleotides read TGTGCCACCAGCAGGGGACTAGCGGGGCTCTCCTACGAGCAGTACTTC. Its translation is CATSRGLAGLSYEQYF.

The chain combines TRBV15 with TRBJ1-1; D is perhaps TRBD1 (5 bases). Germline CDR1 LNHNV, CDR2 YYDKDF (reference sequence). The CDR3 loop spans 13 amino acids. V dropped 0 bases and J dropped 3 bases, with 5 bases sitting between them. CDR3 DNA sequence: TGTGCCACCAGCAGAGAAGGGGACACTGAAGCTTTCTTT. Protein: CATSREGDTEAFF.

There are a few counts of this clone. The chain carries TRBV11-3 and TRBJ1-1; D is unresolved. The CDR3 contains 14 residues. V was clipped by 2 bases and J by 1 base, with 8 bases between them. Germline values: CDR1 SGHNT, CDR2 YENEEA. This chain's CDR3 is CASSLSAANTEAFF. The CDR3 DNA sequence: TGTGCCAGCAGCTTAAGCGCAGCGAACACTGAAGCTTTCTTT. Drawing the rest from reference TRBV11-3 and TRBJ1-1, the complete variable domain is EAGVVQSPRYKIIEKKQPVAFWCNPISGHNTLYWYLQNLGQGPELLIRYENEEAVDDSQLPKDRFSAERLKGVDSTLKIQPAELGDSAVYLCASSLSAANTEAFFGQGTRLTVV.

The J gene is TRBJ1-2, the V gene TRBV7-9, with D tentatively TRBD1 (5 bases). The length of the CDR3 is 15 residues. Germline V gene lookup returns CDR1 SEHNR and CDR2 FQNEAQ (reference sequence). V lost 2 bases and J lost 4, with 14 bases in between. The CDR3 is CASSLNGQGFYGYTF. CDR3 coding DNA: TGTGCCAGCAGCTTAAACGGTCAGGGTTTCTATGGCTACACCTTC.

The chain carries TRBV5-4 and TRBJ2-7, with 7 positions matching TRBD2. This CDR3 is 16 amino acids long. The V gene end was trimmed by 0 bases and the J gene end by 3 bases; junction bases not matched to a gene: 9. CDR1 SGHNT and CDR2 YYREEE come from the germline V gene (reference sequence). CDR3 sequence reads: CASSLAPGEGLYEQYF. CDR3 sequence (DNA): TGTGCCAGCAGCTTGGCCCCCGGGGAGGGACTCTACGAGCAGTACTTC.

A single count supports this clone. This sequence joins TRBV9 and TRBJ1-1, with TRBD1 matching over 7 bases. This CDR3 contains 15 residues. V shed 0 bases and J 5 bases; nucleotides not matched to a gene: 7. Per germline, CDR1 SGDLS and CDR2 YYNGEE. The CDR3 DNA reads TGTGCCAGCAGCGTAGTACAGGGGCGGACAACTGAAGCTTTCTTT. Its protein product is CASSVVQGRTTEAFF.

V usage is TRBV7-9 and J usage is TRBJ1-2; D ambiguous. The CDR3 consists of 15 residues. Germline values: CDR1 SEHNR, CDR2 FQNEAQ (reference sequence). Trimming left V 0 bases short and J 4 bases short, with 12 bases between. Here the CDR3 reads CASSLASTPAYGYTF. For the CDR3, the DNA is TGTGCCAGCAGCTTAGCGTCGACTCCCGCCTATGGCTACACCTTC.